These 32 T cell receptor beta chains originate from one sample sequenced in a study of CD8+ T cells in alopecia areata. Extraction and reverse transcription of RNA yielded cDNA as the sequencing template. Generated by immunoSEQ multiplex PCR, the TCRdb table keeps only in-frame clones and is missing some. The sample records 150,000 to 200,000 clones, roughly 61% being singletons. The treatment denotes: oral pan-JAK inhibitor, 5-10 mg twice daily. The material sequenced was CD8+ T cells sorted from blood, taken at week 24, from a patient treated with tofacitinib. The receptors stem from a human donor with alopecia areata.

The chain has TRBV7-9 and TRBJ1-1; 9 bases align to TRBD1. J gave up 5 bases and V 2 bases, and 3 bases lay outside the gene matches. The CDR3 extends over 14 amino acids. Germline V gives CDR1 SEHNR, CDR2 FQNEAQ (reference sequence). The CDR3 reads CASSLRGQGTEAFF. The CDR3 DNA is TGTGCCAGCAGCTTAAGGGGACAGGGTACTGAAGCTTTCTTT.

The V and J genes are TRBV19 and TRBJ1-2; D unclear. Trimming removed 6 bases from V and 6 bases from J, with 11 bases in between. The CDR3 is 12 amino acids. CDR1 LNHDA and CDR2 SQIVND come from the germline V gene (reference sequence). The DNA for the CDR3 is TGTGCCAGTAGCCCCCCCGGGGATGGCTACACCTTC. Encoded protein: CASSPPGDGYTF. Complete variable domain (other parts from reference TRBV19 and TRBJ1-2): DGGITQSPKYLFRKEGQNVTLSCEQNLNHDAMYWYRQDPGQGLRLIYYSQIVNDFQKGDIAEGYSVSREKKESFPLTVTSAQKNPTAFYLCASSPPGDGYTFGSGTRLTVV.

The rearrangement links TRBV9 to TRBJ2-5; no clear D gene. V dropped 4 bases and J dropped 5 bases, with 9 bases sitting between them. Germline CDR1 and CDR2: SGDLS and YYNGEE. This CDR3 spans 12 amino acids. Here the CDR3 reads CASSPELETQYF. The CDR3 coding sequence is TGTGCCAGCAGCCCGGAGTTGGAGACCCAGTACTTC.

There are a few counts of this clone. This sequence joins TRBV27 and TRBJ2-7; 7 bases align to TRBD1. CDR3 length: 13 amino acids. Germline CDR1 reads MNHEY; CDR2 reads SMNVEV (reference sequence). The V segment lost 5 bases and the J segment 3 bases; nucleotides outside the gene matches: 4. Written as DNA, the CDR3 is TGTGCCAGCAGTAGACGACAGGGCTACGAGCAGTACTTC. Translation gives CASSRRQGYEQYF.

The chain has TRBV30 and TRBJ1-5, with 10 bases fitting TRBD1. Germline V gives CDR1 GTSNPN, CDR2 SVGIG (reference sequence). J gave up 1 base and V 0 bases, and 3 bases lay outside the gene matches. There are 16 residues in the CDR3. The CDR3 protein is CAWSVPGQGSNQPQHF. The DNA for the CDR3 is TGTGCCTGGAGTGTCCCGGGACAGGGGAGCAATCAGCCCCAGCATTTT.

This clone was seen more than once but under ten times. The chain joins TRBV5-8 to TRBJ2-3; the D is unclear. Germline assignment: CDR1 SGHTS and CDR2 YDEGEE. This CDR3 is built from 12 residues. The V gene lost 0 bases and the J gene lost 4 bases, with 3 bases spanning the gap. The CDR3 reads CASSLESDTQYF. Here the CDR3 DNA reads TGTGCCAGCAGCTTGGAATCAGATACGCAGTATTTT.

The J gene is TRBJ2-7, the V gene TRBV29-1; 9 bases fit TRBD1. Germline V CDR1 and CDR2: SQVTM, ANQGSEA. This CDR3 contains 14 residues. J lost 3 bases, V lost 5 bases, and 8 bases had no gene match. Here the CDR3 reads CSVKPGQGGYEQYF. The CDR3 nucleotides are TGCAGCGTTAAACCGGGACAGGGTGGCTACGAGCAGTACTTC.

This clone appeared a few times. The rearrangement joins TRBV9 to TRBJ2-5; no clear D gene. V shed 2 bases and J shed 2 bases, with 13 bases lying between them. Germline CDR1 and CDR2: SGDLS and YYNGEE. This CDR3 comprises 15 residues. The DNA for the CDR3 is TGTGCCAGCAGCGTGGCTTTTGGTATGCAAGAGACCCAGTACTTC. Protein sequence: CASSVAFGMQETQYF.

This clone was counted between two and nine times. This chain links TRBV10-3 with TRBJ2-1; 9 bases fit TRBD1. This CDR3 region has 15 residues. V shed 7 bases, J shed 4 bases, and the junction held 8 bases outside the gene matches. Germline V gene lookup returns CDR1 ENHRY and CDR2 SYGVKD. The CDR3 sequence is CAIKSGTGMYNEQFF. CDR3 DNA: TGTGCCATCAAATCCGGGACAGGGATGTACAATGAGCAGTTCTTC.

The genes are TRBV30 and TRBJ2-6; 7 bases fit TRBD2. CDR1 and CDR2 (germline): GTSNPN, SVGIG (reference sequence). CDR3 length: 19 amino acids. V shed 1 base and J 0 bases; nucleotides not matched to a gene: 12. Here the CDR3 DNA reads TGTGCCTGGAGTGCCCTAATGGGGGAGGGCAACTCTGGGGCCAACGTCCTGACTTTC. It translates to CAWSALMGEGNSGANVLTF. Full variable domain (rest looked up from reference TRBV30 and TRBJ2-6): SQTIHQWPATLVQPVGSPLSLECTVEGTSNPNLYWYRQAAGRGLQLLFYSVGIGQISSEVPQNLSASRPQDRQFILSSKKLLLSDSGFYLCAWSALMGEGNSGANVLTFGAGSRLTVL.

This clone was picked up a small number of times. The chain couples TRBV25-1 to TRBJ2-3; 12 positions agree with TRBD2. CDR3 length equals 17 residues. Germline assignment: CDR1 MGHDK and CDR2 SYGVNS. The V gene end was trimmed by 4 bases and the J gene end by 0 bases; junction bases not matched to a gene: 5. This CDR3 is CASSALAGGWSTDTQYF. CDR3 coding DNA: TGTGCCAGCAGTGCACTAGCGGGGGGATGGAGCACAGATACGCAGTATTTT.

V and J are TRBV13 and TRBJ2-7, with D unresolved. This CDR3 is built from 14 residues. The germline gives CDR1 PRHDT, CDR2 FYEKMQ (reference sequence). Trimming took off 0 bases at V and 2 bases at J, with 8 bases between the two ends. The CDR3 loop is CASSLGTLTYEQYF. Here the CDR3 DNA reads TGTGCCAGCAGCTTAGGGACATTGACCTACGAGCAGTACTTC.

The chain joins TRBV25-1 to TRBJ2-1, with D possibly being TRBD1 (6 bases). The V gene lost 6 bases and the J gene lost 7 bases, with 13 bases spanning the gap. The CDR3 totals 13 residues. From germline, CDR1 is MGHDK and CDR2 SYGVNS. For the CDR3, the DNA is TGTGCCAGCAGCATAGGGGGATTGAATGAGCAGTTCTTC. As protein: CASSIGGLNEQFF.

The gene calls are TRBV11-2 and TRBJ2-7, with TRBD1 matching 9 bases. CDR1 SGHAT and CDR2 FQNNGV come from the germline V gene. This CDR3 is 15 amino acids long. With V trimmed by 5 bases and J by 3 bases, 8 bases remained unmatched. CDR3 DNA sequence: TGTGCCAGCAGCCCTGGCGCGGGACAGGGCTACGAGCAGTACTTC. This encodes CASSPGAGQGYEQYF.

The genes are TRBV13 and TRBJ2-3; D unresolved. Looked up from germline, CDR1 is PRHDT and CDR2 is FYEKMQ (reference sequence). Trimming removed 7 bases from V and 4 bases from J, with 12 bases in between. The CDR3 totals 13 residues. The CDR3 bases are TGTGCCAGCACCCAACCCCCAGCAGATACGCAGTATTTT. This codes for CASTQPPADTQYF.

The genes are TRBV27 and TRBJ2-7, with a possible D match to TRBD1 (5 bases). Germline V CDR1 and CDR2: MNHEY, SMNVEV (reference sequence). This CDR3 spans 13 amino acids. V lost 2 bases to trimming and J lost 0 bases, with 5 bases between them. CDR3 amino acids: CASSLDSSYEQYF. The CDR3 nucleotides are TGTGCCAGCAGTTTAGACAGCTCCTACGAGCAGTACTTC.

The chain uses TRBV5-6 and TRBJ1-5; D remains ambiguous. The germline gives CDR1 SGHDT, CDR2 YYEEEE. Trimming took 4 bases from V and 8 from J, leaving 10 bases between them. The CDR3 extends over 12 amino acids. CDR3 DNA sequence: TGTGCCAGCAGCCCCGGCGGTGAGCCCCAGCATTTT. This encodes CASSPGGEPQHF.

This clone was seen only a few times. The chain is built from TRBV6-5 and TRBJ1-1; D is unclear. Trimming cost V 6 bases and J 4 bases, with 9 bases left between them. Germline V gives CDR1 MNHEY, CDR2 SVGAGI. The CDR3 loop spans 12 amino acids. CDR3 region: CASSRLGTEAFF. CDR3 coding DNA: TGTGCCAGCAGCCGATTGGGCACTGAAGCTTTCTTT.

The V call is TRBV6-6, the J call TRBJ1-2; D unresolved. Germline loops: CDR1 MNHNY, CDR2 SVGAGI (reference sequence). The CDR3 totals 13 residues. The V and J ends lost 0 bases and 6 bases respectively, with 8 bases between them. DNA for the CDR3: TGTGCCAGCAGTTACTCGGGCGGTGATGGCTACACCTTC. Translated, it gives CASSYSGGDGYTF.

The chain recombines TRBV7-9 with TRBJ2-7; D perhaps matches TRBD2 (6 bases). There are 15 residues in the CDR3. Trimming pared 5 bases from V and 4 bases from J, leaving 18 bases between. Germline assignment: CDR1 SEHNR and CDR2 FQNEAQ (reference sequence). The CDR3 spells CASSPPSSEGYEQYF. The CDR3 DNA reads TGTGCCAGCAGCCCCCCAAGTTCGGAGGGATACGAGCAGTACTTC. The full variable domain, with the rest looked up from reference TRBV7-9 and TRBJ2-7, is DTGVSQNPRHKITKRGQNVTFRCDPISEHNRLYWYRQTLGQGPEFLTYFQNEAQLEKSRLLSDRFSAERPKGSFSTLEIQRTEQGDSAMYLCASSPPSSEGYEQYFGPGTRLTVT.

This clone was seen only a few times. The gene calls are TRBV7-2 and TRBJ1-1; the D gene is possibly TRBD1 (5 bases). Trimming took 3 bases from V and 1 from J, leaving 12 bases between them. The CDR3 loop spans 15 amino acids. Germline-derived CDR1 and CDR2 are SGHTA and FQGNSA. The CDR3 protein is CASSLRQGENTEAFF. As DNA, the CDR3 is TGTGCCAGCAGCTTGAGGCAGGGAGAGAACACTGAAGCTTTCTTT.

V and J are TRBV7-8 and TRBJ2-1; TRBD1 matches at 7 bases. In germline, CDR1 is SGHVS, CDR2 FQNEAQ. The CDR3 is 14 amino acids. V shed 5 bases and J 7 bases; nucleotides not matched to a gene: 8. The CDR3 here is CASSADGTANEQFF. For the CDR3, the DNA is TGTGCCAGCAGCGCCGATGGGACAGCGAATGAGCAGTTCTTC.

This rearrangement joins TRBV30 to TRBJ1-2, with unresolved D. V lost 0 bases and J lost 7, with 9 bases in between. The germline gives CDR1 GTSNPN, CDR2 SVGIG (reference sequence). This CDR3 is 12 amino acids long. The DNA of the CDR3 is TGTGCCTGGAGTGTATCCGGTGGTGGCTACACCTTC. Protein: CAWSVSGGGYTF.

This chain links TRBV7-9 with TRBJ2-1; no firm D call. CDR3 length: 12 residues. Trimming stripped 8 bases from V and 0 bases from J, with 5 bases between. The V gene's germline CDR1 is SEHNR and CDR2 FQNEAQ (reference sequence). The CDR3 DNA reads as TGTGCCAGCGGATTCTCCTACAATGAGCAGTTCTTC. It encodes CASGFSYNEQFF.

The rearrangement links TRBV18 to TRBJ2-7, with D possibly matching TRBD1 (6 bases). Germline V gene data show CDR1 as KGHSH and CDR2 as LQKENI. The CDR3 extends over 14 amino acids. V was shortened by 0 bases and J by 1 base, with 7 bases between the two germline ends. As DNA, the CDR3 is TGTGCCAGCTCACCACCGGACAGTTCCTACGAGCAGTACTTC. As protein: CASSPPDSSYEQYF. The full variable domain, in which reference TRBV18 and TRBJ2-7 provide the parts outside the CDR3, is NAGVMQNPRHLVRRRGQEARLRCSPMKGHSHVYWYRQLPEEGLKFMVYLQKENIIDESGMPKERFSAEFPKEGPSILRIQQVVRGDSAAYFCASSPPDSSYEQYFGPGTRLTVT.

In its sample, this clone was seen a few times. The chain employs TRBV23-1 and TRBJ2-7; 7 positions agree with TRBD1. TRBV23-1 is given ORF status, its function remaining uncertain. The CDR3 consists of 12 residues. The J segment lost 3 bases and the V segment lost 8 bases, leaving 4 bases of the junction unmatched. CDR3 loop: CASLQGHYEQYF. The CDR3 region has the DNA TGCGCCAGCCTACAGGGGCACTACGAGCAGTACTTC.

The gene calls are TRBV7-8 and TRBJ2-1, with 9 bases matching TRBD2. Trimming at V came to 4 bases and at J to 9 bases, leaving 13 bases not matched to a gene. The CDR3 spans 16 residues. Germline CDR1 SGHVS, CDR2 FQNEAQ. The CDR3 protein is CASSYTPRGGRGEQFF. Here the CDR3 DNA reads TGTGCCAGCAGCTACACACCTCGTGGCGGGAGGGGTGAGCAGTTCTTC.

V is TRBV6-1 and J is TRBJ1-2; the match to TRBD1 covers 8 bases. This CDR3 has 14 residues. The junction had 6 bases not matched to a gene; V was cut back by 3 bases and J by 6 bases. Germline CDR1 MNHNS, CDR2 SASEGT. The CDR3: CASSDMTGANGYTF. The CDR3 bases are TGTGCCAGCAGTGATATGACAGGGGCTAATGGCTACACCTTC.

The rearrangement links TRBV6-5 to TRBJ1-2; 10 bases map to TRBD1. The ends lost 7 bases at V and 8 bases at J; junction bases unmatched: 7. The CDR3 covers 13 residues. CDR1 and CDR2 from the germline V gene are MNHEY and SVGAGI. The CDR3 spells CASTGGTGVGYTF. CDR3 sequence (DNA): TGTGCCAGCACCGGCGGGACAGGGGTAGGCTACACCTTC.

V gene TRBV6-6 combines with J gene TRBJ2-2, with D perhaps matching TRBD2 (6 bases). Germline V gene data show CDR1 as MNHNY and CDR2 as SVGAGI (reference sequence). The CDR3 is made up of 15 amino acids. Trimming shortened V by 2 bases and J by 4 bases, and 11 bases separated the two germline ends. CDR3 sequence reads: CASSYGEVATGELFF. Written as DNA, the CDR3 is TGTGCCAGCAGTTACGGGGAGGTGGCCACCGGGGAGCTGTTTTTT.

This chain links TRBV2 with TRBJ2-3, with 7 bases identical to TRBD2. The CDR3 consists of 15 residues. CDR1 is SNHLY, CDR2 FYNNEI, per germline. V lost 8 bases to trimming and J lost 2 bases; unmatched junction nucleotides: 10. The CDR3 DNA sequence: TGTGCCAGCTCTGACGGGGGGAGACTCACAGATACGCAGTATTTT. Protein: CASSDGGRLTDTQYF.

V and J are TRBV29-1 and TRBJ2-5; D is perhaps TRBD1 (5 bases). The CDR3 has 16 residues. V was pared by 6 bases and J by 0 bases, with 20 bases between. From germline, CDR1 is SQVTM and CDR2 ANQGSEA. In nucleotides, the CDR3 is TGCAGCGTCGATCAAAACCAGGACACGTACCAAGAGACCCAGTACTTC. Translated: CSVDQNQDTYQETQYF.